One and the same sample provided the 29 T cell receptor beta chains below, sequenced in a study of cytomegalovirus exposure and HLA in healthy donors. The PCR employed 60 Vbeta primers together with 13 Jbeta primers. Repertoires were generated with immunoSEQ multiplex PCR, while TCRdb's copy carries only in-frame clones and drops some. Found here are some 96,000 clones; the top ten clones hold 3% to 4%. Sequenced input: PBMCs. The receptors here all came from a woman aged 30 to 39 in good health and CMV-seronegative.

The chain employs TRBV6-5 and TRBJ1-3; D uncertain. Germline V gives CDR1 MNHEY, CDR2 SVGAGI. V shed 0 bases and J shed 4 bases, with 13 bases lying between them. The CDR3 has 16 residues. CDR3 bases: TGTGCCAGCAGTTACTCTCTTGAGTTCTCGGGAAACACCATATATTTT. It codes for CASSYSLEFSGNTIYF.

The rearrangement joins TRBV2 to TRBJ1-2; D remains ambiguous. The CDR3 consists of 13 residues. Germline CDR1 reads SNHLY; CDR2 reads FYNNEI. V dropped 7 bases and J dropped 1 base, with 10 bases sitting between them. This CDR3 reads CASTQSGNYGYTF. The CDR3 DNA sequence: TGTGCCAGCACCCAATCGGGTAACTATGGCTACACCTTC. Looking up the rest from reference TRBV2 and TRBJ1-2 gives the full variable domain: EPEVTQTPSHQVTQMGQEVILRCVPISNHLYFYWYRQILGQKVEFLVSFYNNEISEKSEIFDDQFSVERPDGSNFTLKIRSTKLEDSAMYFCASTQSGNYGYTFGSGTRLTVV.

The chain uses TRBV7-2 and TRBJ2-5, with 11 positions matching TRBD2. CDR1 is SGHTA, CDR2 FQGNSA, per germline. The CDR3 spans 17 residues. After removal of 5 bases from V and 1 base from J, the junction contained 9 bases not matched to a gene. The CDR3 nucleotides read TGTGCCAGCAGCCAACTAGGTCTAGCGGGGGGCCAAGAGACCCAGTACTTC. Its translation: CASSQLGLAGGQETQYF.

The V gene is TRBV5-4, the J gene TRBJ1-2; D perhaps matches TRBD1 (6 bases). CDR1 is SGHNT, CDR2 YYREEE, per germline (reference sequence). The ends were cut back, 2 bases at V and 0 bases at J, with 14 bases in the middle. The length of the CDR3 is 16 residues. The DNA of the CDR3 is TGTGCCAGCAGCTTCGCCGGGACAAGAGCTAACTATGGCTACACCTTC. Its translation is CASSFAGTRANYGYTF.

V and J are TRBV5-1 and TRBJ2-5, with D maybe TRBD1 (5 bases). The J call may be incorrect, as the DNA end agrees better with TRBJ2-7. The CDR3 totals 15 residues. Per the germline V gene, CDR1 is SGHRS and CDR2 is YFSETQ. CDR3 residues: CASSFIDSLTDEQYF. DNA of the CDR3: TGCGCCAGCAGCTTTATTGACAGCCTCACGGACGAGCAGTACTTC.

The chain couples TRBV7-9 to TRBJ1-2, with 9 bases that match TRBD1. Germline-derived CDR1 and CDR2 are SEHNR and FQNEAQ (reference sequence). The trim removed 5 bases at V and 4 bases at J, leaving 8 bases unmatched. CDR3 length: 15 amino acids. The CDR3 is CASSERTGVRYGYTF. The DNA of the CDR3 is TGTGCCAGCAGCGAACGGACAGGGGTACGCTATGGCTACACCTTC.

The V gene is TRBV9, the J gene TRBJ1-4; D ambiguous. V was clipped by 0 bases and J by 8 bases, with 14 bases between them. Germline-derived CDR1 and CDR2 are SGDLS and YYNGEE. The CDR3 runs 15 residues. CDR3 DNA sequence: TGTGCCAGCAGCGTAGACCGCGGATTTGGAGAAAAACTGTTTTTT. Translated: CASSVDRGFGEKLFF.

The chain uses TRBV5-1 and TRBJ1-4, with 7 bases lining up with TRBD1. Germline V gene sequence: CDR1 SGHRS, CDR2 YFSETQ. This CDR3 is 15 amino acids long. V was clipped by 0 bases and J by 7 bases; unmatched bases: 6. CDR3 nucleotides: TGCGCCAGCAGCTTGGAAGGGACAGAGGGTGAAAAACTGTTTTTT. Its protein product is CASSLEGTEGEKLFF.

The chain uses TRBV6-6 and TRBJ1-4; 9 bases are shared with TRBD1. Losses at the gene ends were 6 bases for V and 7 bases for J; bases not matched to a gene: 12. CDR1 and CDR2 (germline): MNHNY, SVGAGI (reference sequence). This CDR3 is built from 16 residues. This CDR3 is CASSLDRGEGVEKLFF. The CDR3 DNA follows: TGTGCCAGCAGCTTGGACAGGGGAGAGGGGGTTGAAAAACTGTTTTTT.

The rearrangement uses TRBV29-1 and TRBJ2-1, with TRBD2 matching over 12 bases. Trimming cost V 1 base and J 2 bases; bases outside gene matches: 6. From germline, CDR1 is SQVTM and CDR2 ANQGSEA. CDR3 length: 17 residues. The CDR3 spells CSVEGLAGGRTYNEQFF. The CDR3 nucleotides read TGCAGCGTTGAAGGCCTAGCGGGAGGGAGGACCTACAATGAGCAGTTCTTC.

This chain uses TRBV28 with TRBJ2-7; TRBD1 matches 9 bases. The CDR3 is 15 amino acids. Germline V lookup: CDR1 MDHEN, CDR2 SYDVKM. The V gene end was trimmed by 5 bases and the J gene end by 5 bases; junction bases not matched to a gene: 10. The CDR3 bases are TGTGCCAGCAGTATCCTGACAGGGGGTATCAACGAGCAGTACTTC. Amino acid sequence: CASSILTGGINEQYF.

This rearrangement joins TRBV19 to TRBJ2-1; 11 bases align to TRBD2. From germline, CDR1 is LNHDA and CDR2 SQIVND (reference sequence). There are 16 residues in the CDR3. Trimming took 5 bases from V and 9 from J; bases not matched to a gene: 12. CDR3 protein: CASSASSGGYLSEQFF. The CDR3 nucleotides are TGTGCCAGTAGTGCATCTAGCGGGGGGTATTTGAGTGAGCAGTTCTTC.

The chain recombines TRBV5-4 with TRBJ2-7; the match to TRBD1 covers 7 bases. Germline V lookup: CDR1 SGHNT, CDR2 YYREEE (reference sequence). The CDR3 covers 14 residues. Germline trimming cut 5 bases from V and 6 bases from J; bases unmatched to any gene: 11. CDR3 region: CASSPGDRASEQYF. CDR3 nucleotide sequence: TGTGCCAGCAGTCCGGGCGACAGGGCTTCCGAGCAGTACTTC.

The chain joins TRBV28 to TRBJ1-1; tentatively, D is TRBD1 (5 bases). V was cut by 4 bases and J by 3 bases, with 6 bases left in between. The CDR3 runs 12 residues. Germline V CDR1 and CDR2: MDHEN, SYDVKM. The CDR3 loop is CASSSGYTEAFF. In DNA form, the CDR3 reads TGTGCCAGCAGTTCAGGGTACACTGAAGCTTTCTTT.

The chain uses TRBV11-2 and TRBJ2-7, with 10 bases matching TRBD1. V was clipped by 3 bases and J by 5 bases; unmatched bases: 4. Germline V gene data show CDR1 as SGHAT and CDR2 as FQNNGV. The length of the CDR3 is 14 residues. CDR3 residues: CASSLGTGVNEQYF. The CDR3 DNA follows: TGTGCCAGCAGCTTGGGGACAGGGGTAAACGAGCAGTACTTC.

V is TRBV5-4 and J is TRBJ2-5; a weak D match, TRBD2 (6 bases). V gave up 0 bases and J gave up 5 bases, with 17 bases separating them. The germline V gene encodes CDR1 SGHNT and CDR2 YYREEE (reference sequence). The CDR3 length is 16 residues. CDR3 residues: CASSLVLASDLETQYF. CDR3 bases: TGTGCCAGCAGCTTGGTGCTAGCGTCTGATCTGGAGACCCAGTACTTC.

This rearrangement joins TRBV7-9 to TRBJ1-2; D is undetermined. The ends were cut back, 0 bases at V and 1 base at J, with 6 bases in the middle. Germline loops: CDR1 SEHNR, CDR2 FQNEAQ (reference sequence). This CDR3 comprises 14 residues. CDR3 coding DNA: TGTGCCAGCAGCTTAGCCGCAGATAACTATGGCTACACCTTC. Its protein product is CASSLAADNYGYTF.

This sequence joins TRBV4-2 and TRBJ2-7; perhaps TRBD1 as D (6 bases). Germline loops: CDR1 LGHNA, CDR2 YNFKEQ. The CDR3 totals 10 residues. The V and J ends lost 6 bases and 6 bases respectively, with 6 bases between them. The CDR3 DNA sequence: TGTGCCAGCAGAGGGGGCGAGCAGTACTTC. Translation: CASRGGEQYF.

This chain joins TRBV28 and TRBJ1-1; D might be TRBD1 (5 bases). The germline CDR1 and CDR2 sequences are MDHEN and SYDVKM. The CDR3 is made up of 16 amino acids. Trimming shortened V by 2 bases and J by 1 base, and 14 bases separated the two germline ends. The CDR3 bases are TGTGCCAGCAGTTTAGGGGGGGACTTGAGGAACACTGAAGCTTTCTTT. It yields the protein CASSLGGDLRNTEAFF.

The V and J genes are TRBV19 and TRBJ1-5; perhaps TRBD1 as D (6 bases). This CDR3 region has 15 residues. V lost 7 bases to trimming and J lost 3 bases, with 16 bases between them. Germline V gives CDR1 LNHDA, CDR2 SQIVND (reference sequence). Here the CDR3 reads CASNPETGYNQPQHF. The DNA of the CDR3 is TGTGCCAGTAATCCGGAGACAGGATACAATCAGCCCCAGCATTTT.

This chain uses TRBV11-2 with TRBJ2-5; a possible D gene is TRBD2 (5 bases). The CDR3 is 15 amino acids. Germline V gene lookup returns CDR1 SGHAT and CDR2 FQNNGV. Trimming pared 0 bases from V and 1 base from J, leaving 9 bases between. CDR3 sequence: CASSLERVSQETQYF. In nucleotides, the CDR3 is TGTGCCAGCAGCTTAGAGAGGGTGAGCCAAGAGACCCAGTACTTC.

This rearrangement joins TRBV19 to TRBJ1-1; TRBD1 matches 7 bases. J gave up 2 bases and V 6 bases, and 6 bases lay outside the gene matches. CDR3 length: 14 amino acids. Germline V gene data show CDR1 as LNHDA and CDR2 as SQIVND (reference sequence). Here the CDR3 DNA reads TGTGCCAGTAGCCCTGGGACAGTCAACACTGAAGCTTTCTTT. Translating gives CASSPGTVNTEAFF.

The chain is built from TRBV11-3 and TRBJ2-1, with 13 bases lining up with TRBD2. The CDR3 totals 16 residues. The ends lost 4 bases at V and 8 bases at J; junction bases unmatched: 8. CDR1 and CDR2 from the germline V gene are SGHNT and YENEEA. The CDR3 DNA follows: TGTGCCAGCAGCTCGCGGACTAGCGGGAGAAAGGATGAGCAGTTCTTC. Amino acid sequence: CASSSRTSGRKDEQFF.

The gene calls are TRBV28 and TRBJ2-7; 7 bases match TRBD1. With 2 bases clipped from V and 2 bases from J, the junction kept 3 bases outside the gene matches. The germline V gene encodes CDR1 MDHEN and CDR2 SYDVKM. The CDR3 is 14 residues long. The CDR3 sequence: CASSLGQATYEQYF. CDR3 bases: TGTGCCAGCAGTTTAGGACAGGCTACCTACGAGCAGTACTTC.

The V call is TRBV9, the J call TRBJ1-6; D ambiguous. Looked up from germline, CDR1 is SGDLS and CDR2 is YYNGEE. The CDR3 runs 15 residues. With 3 bases removed from V and 7 bases from J, the gap between germline ends came to 14 bases. CDR3: CASSATGSQNSPLHF. The CDR3 DNA follows: TGTGCCAGCAGCGCGACCGGGAGCCAAAATTCACCCCTCCACTTT.

The chain employs TRBV18 and TRBJ1-3; D perhaps matches TRBD1 (5 bases). With 2 bases removed from V and 0 bases from J, the gap between germline ends came to 11 bases. CDR1 KGHSH and CDR2 LQKENI come from the germline V gene. The CDR3 is 16 residues long. CDR3 DNA sequence: TGTGCCAGCTCACCAACGGACATCCACTCTGGAAACACCATATATTTT. Translating gives CASSPTDIHSGNTIYF.

The gene calls are TRBV19 and TRBJ2-6, with 8 bases identical to TRBD2. From germline, CDR1 is LNHDA and CDR2 SQIVND (reference sequence). This CDR3 is 20 amino acids long. The V gene end was trimmed by 4 bases and the J gene end by 0 bases; junction bases not matched to a gene: 14. In nucleotides, the CDR3 is TGTGCCAGTAGTAGATCCTCCGGGGGGGGTGCCTACTCTGGGGCCAACGTCCTGACTTTC. Its protein is CASSRSSGGGAYSGANVLTF.

This chain uses TRBV5-5 with TRBJ1-1, with 8 bases identical to TRBD1. Trimming removed 3 bases from V and 7 bases from J; junction bases left unmatched: 5. CDR3 length equals 13 residues. Germline CDR1 is SGHKS and CDR2 is YYEKEE (reference sequence). CDR3 sequence reads: CASSSDRVIEAFF. CDR3 DNA: TGTGCCAGCAGCTCGGACAGGGTAATTGAAGCTTTCTTT.

This chain links TRBV9 with TRBJ2-3, with D perhaps TRBD2 (5 bases). The CDR3 loop spans 15 amino acids. Germline CDR1 and CDR2: SGDLS and YYNGEE. Trimming pared 0 bases from V and 3 bases from J, leaving 11 bases between. The CDR3, as DNA: TGTGCCAGCAGCGTAGGGGCGGGCGGAACAGATACGCAGTATTTT. As protein: CASSVGAGGTDTQYF.